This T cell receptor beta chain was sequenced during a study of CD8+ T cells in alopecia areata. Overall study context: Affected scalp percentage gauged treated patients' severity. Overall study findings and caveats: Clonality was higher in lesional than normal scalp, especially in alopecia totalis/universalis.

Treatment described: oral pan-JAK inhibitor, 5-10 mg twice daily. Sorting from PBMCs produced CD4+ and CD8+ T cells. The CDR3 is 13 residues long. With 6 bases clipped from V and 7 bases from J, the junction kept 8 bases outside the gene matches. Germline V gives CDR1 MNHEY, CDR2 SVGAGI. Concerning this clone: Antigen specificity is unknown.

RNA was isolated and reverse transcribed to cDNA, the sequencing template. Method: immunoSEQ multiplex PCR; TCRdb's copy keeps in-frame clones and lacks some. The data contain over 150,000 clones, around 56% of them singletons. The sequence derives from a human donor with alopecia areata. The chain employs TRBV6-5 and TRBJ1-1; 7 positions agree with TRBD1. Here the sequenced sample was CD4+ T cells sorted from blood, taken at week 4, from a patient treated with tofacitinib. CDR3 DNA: TGTGCCAGCAGCCCGGACAGGATTGTTGAAGCTTTCTTT. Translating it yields CASSPDRIVEAFF.